This T cell receptor (beta chain) emerged from a study of neurological immune-mediated disorders. This clonotype has at least ten counts. Its specificity is not known. General observations from the study: CDR3 amino acid sequences of expanded clones were not shared across subjects, a result suggesting private repertoires in all groups.

Germline V gene lookup returns CDR1 SGHTA and CDR2 FQGNSA. This CDR3 has 18 amino acids. Trimming at V came to 7 bases and at J to 2 bases, leaving 11 bases not matched to a gene. TCRdb ran MiXCR on the 5' RACE reads and lists one entry per CDR3 protein. In the table there are tens of thousands of distinct CDR3 sequences, 20% to 30% of which are singletons. This sequence originates from a woman aged 70-85 years in good health. The sequenced sample consisted of PBMCs. The gene calls are TRBV7-2 and TRBJ2-2; 12 bases align to TRBD2. CDR3 nucleotides: TGTGCCAGCACCCACCCCGGACTAGCGGGACGTAACACCGGGGAGCTGTTTTTT. Its protein is CASTHPGLAGRNTGELFF.